This TCR beta chain was observed in a study of human T cells and chemical hapten exposure. Study at large: On approximately 2 cm by approximately 2 cm of upper inner arm skin, sensitization was performed with 2% DPC. While the roughly 23-week study was under way, patients received diphenylcyclopropenone on the scalp every week. Broader study findings: Compared with pre-sensitization or healthy control sets, expanded TCRs clustered more. DPC sensitization left the count of TCRs above 1 in 1000 unchanged.

This CDR3 is built from 14 residues. Trimming removed 5 bases from V and 1 base from J, with 9 bases in between. As for time point: patch test 2, 6 weeks after DPC sensitization. Treatment reported: therapeutic diphenylcyclopropenone sensitization with weekly scalp DPC. Concerning this clonotype itself: Its antigen is as yet unknown.

TCRdb ran MiXCR on the RACE reads and lists one entry per CDR3 protein. This sample has 90,000 to 110,000 distinct CDR3 sequences, with roughly a tenth found just once. Material: whole blood, obtained in connection with sensitization to the hapten diphenylcyclopropenone (DPC). The receptor comes from a middle-aged woman with alopecia areata. Some clones in this sample may be carry-over from other donors' samples. The chain combines TRBV12-3 or TRBV12-4 with TRBJ2-1; D perhaps matches TRBD1 (6 bases). The CDR3 sequence: CASSGQNSYNEQFF. DNA of the CDR3: TGTGCCAGCAGTGGACAGAATTCCTACAATGAGCAGTTCTTC.